The 16 T cell receptor beta chains in this list originate from one sample, sequenced in a study of T cell responses to AZD1222 COVID-19 vaccine. Using immunoSEQ multiplex PCR, the repertoire was profiled, and TCRdb retains in-frame clones only, with some absent. The sample shows approximately 110,000 clones, less than 90% of them seen only once. Sequencing used peripheral blood, obtained on day 0 of AZD1222 vaccination. These TCRs come from an adult in good health.

There are many counts of this clone. This chain uses TRBV4-1 with TRBJ2-1; TRBD2 aligns across 16 bases. The CDR3 loop spans 19 amino acids. The V segment lost 3 bases and the J segment 7 bases; nucleotides outside the gene matches: 12. CDR1 MGHRA and CDR2 YSYEKL come from the germline V gene. CDR3 nucleotides: TGCGCCAGCAGCCATCCGGGACTAGCGGGAGGGCCGGATAAGAATGAGCAGTTCTTC. Protein product: CASSHPGLAGGPDKNEQFF.

V is TRBV27 and J is TRBJ2-7, with 9 bases aligning to TRBD2. Looked up from germline, CDR1 is MNHEY and CDR2 is SMNVEV (reference sequence). The CDR3 loop spans 14 amino acids. Trimming removed 6 bases from V and 4 bases from J; junction bases left unmatched: 7. The CDR3 DNA sequence: TGTGCCAGCAGCTTAGGCGGGGGGGAGTACGAGCAGTACTTC. This codes for CASSLGGGEYEQYF.

This clone was found a few times. The rearrangement joins TRBV11-1 to TRBJ1-3, with D perhaps TRBD1 (6 bases). The germline V gene encodes CDR1 SGHAT and CDR2 FQDESV (reference sequence). Between the trimmed V and J ends, which lost 4 bases and 0 bases, there was a span of 13 bases. The CDR3 is 16 amino acids. The CDR3 reads CASSYTQGGSGNTIYF. CDR3 nucleotide sequence: TGTGCCAGCAGCTATACACAGGGAGGCTCTGGAAACACCATATATTTT. Supplemented by reference TRBV11-1 and TRBJ1-3, the full variable domain reads EAEVAQSPRYKITEKSQAVAFWCDPISGHATLYWYRQILGQGPELLVQFQDESVVDDSQLPKDRFSAERLKGVDSTLKIQPAELGDSAMYLCASSYTQGGSGNTIYFGEGSWLTVV.

The chain couples TRBV7-9 to TRBJ2-1; 8 bases align to TRBD2. V trimming: 0 bases; J trimming: 11 bases; junction bases outside the gene matches: 18. The CDR3 is 18 amino acids. Germline V lookup: CDR1 SEHNR, CDR2 FQNEAQ (reference sequence). The CDR3: CASSLAFGSGLVLGKQFF. DNA of the CDR3: TGTGCCAGCAGCTTAGCGTTTGGGTCGGGACTAGTGCTTGGGAAGCAGTTCTTC.

The chain recombines TRBV10-3 with TRBJ2-3; 11 bases are a match to TRBD2. V lost 10 bases to trimming and J lost 3 bases; unmatched junction nucleotides: 9. In germline, CDR1 is ENHRY, CDR2 SYGVKD. The CDR3 covers 15 residues. The CDR3 is CATNQLAGATDTQYF. CDR3 DNA: TGTGCCACCAATCAACTAGCGGGAGCTACAGATACGCAGTATTTT.

The gene calls are TRBV7-9 and TRBJ2-7, with D unclear. The CDR3 is made up of 15 amino acids. Trimming cost V 3 bases and J 1 base, with 13 bases left between them. The germline CDR1 and CDR2 sequences are SEHNR and FQNEAQ (reference sequence). CDR3 DNA sequence: TGTGCCAGCAGCTTGTCAAGGATCCAGTCCTACGAGCAGTACTTC. Its translation is CASSLSRIQSYEQYF.

The sample holds a few counts of this clone. The chain carries TRBV7-2 and TRBJ2-7; 7 bases agree with TRBD1. Germline-derived CDR1 and CDR2 are SGHTA and FQGNSA. The CDR3 sequence is 14 residues long. J gave up 5 bases and V 3 bases, and 7 bases lay outside the gene matches. CDR3 sequence (DNA): TGTGCCAGCAGCTTTACAGGGGTTTCTAACGAGCAGTACTTC. It codes for CASSFTGVSNEQYF.

The V and J genes are TRBV11-2 and TRBJ2-3; TRBD2 matches 8 bases. CDR3 length: 15 amino acids. Germline lookup yields CDR1 SGHAT and CDR2 FQNNGV. Trimming at V came to 5 bases and at J to 1 base, leaving 5 bases not matched to a gene. The CDR3 DNA follows: TGTGCCAGCAGCGTCGCGCGGGGGGGCACAGATACGCAGTATTTT. This gives the protein CASSVARGGTDTQYF.

This clone showed up just a few times. J is TRBJ1-3 and V is TRBV6-4, with D perhaps TRBD1 (6 bases). The CDR3 is 15 amino acids. Trimming removed 11 bases at V and 2 bases at J, with 19 bases between. Germline-derived CDR1 and CDR2 are MRHNA and SNTAGT. The DNA for the CDR3 is TGTGCCCCCAGGGTCGGGGGCGAACCTGGAAACACCATATATTTT. Protein: CAPRVGGEPGNTIYF.

The chain uses TRBV6-2 or TRBV6-3 and TRBJ1-1; D is perhaps TRBD1 (5 bases). Trimming left V 0 bases short and J 5 bases short, with 10 bases between. Germline V gene lookup returns CDR1 MNHEY and CDR2 SVGEGT. The CDR3 extends over 14 amino acids. The CDR3 sequence is CASSYSGGETEAFF. The DNA of the CDR3 is TGTGCCAGCAGTTACTCGGGGGGAGAAACTGAAGCTTTCTTT.

CDR3 coding DNA: TGTGCCAGCAGTTTCTCAGGGTGGGCCAACGTCCTGACTTTC. Translated, it gives CASSFSGWANVLTF. The V gene is TRBV27, the J gene TRBJ2-6; D possibly corresponds to TRBD1 (5 bases). CDR1 is MNHEY and CDR2 is SMNVEV in the germline V gene (reference sequence). The CDR3 has 14 amino acids. V was shortened by 3 bases and J by 5 bases, with 8 bases between the two germline ends.

CDR3 sequence: CASSFGQDSNQPQHF. Written as DNA, the CDR3 is TGTGCCAGCAGTTTCGGACAGGATAGCAATCAGCCCCAGCATTTT. The rearrangement links TRBV2 to TRBJ1-5; 7 bases match TRBD1. The V gene end was trimmed by 5 bases and the J gene end by 0 bases; junction bases not matched to a gene: 4. This CDR3 has 15 amino acids. CDR1 is SNHLY and CDR2 is FYNNEI in the germline V gene.

This clone was counted once. The rearrangement uses TRBV18 and TRBJ2-5; no definite D call. The CDR3 length is 15 residues. V was clipped by 1 base and J by 0 bases, with 9 bases between them. The germline CDR1 and CDR2 sequences are KGHSH and LQKENI. CDR3: CASSPRPSYQETQYF. The CDR3 region has the DNA TGTGCCAGCTCACCACGACCTTCCTACCAAGAGACCCAGTACTTC.

The CDR3 here is CASSQASVHNEQFF. Here the CDR3 DNA reads TGTGCCAGCAGCCAAGCGAGCGTCCACAATGAGCAGTTCTTC. V usage is TRBV3-1 (or the pseudogene TRBV3-2) and J usage is TRBJ2-1; D remains ambiguous. Germline V gene lookup returns CDR1 LGHDT and CDR2 YNNKEL (reference sequence). CDR3 length: 14 amino acids. Trimming removed 1 base from V and 5 bases from J, with 9 bases in between.

V gene TRBV14 combines with J gene TRBJ1-2; D remains ambiguous. CDR1 is SGHDN and CDR2 is FVKESK in the germline V gene. The CDR3 extends over 12 amino acids. The V gene lost 1 base and the J gene lost 1 base, with 1 base spanning the gap. In DNA form, the CDR3 reads TGTGCCAGCAGCCAAGTTAACTATGGCTACACCTTC. Its translation: CASSQVNYGYTF.

The chain carries TRBV6-5 and TRBJ1-1, with 7 bases lining up with TRBD1. Germline CDR1 and CDR2: MNHEY and SVGAGI. This CDR3 comprises 16 residues. Germline trimming cut 0 bases from V and 6 bases from J; bases unmatched to any gene: 10. For the CDR3, the DNA is TGTGCCAGCAGTTACTCGGGCGGTGATCAGGGGGCTGAAGCTTTCTTT. Amino acids: CASSYSGGDQGAEAFF.